The TCR beta chain under discussion was sequenced for a study of CD8 T cells in ankylosing spondylitis. MiXCR was run by TCRdb on the 5' RACE reads, yielding one entry per CDR3 protein. The repertoire holds fewer than 550,000 distinct CDR3 sequences, with roughly 5.3% as singletons. V lost 5 bases to trimming and J lost 6 bases; unmatched junction nucleotides: 11. Germline CDR1 SGHTA, CDR2 FQGNSA. The CDR3 has 16 amino acids. This clonotype was picked up many times. Antigen: not known. Study-wide results and caveats: The study identified a TCR beta motif of under ten highly homologous variants that appeared characteristic of ankylosing spondylitis blood. Some of these motif variants have turned up before, in reports on reactive arthritis synovial fluid and blood. Disease-linked clones reportedly concentrated significantly in matched ankylosing spondylitis synovial fluid.

Sequencing was performed on blood, either unsorted or a sorted T cell fraction (not recorded which). This chain connects TRBV7-2 to TRBJ2-3, with 10 bases lining up with TRBD2. This TCR came from a male donor with ankylosing spondylitis. CDR3 loop: CASSPRRSGGSDTQYF. The CDR3, as DNA: TGTGCCAGCAGCCCCCGCCGTAGCGGGGGGTCCGATACGCAGTATTTT.